These 23 T cell receptor beta chains were all obtained from the same sample, sequenced in a study of T cell responses to AZD1222 COVID-19 vaccine (dated by TCRdb to 2020 to 2023). This sample's time point label indicates: baseline before first vaccination. The protocol used for the library was the immunoSEQ multiplex PCR assay. TCRdb re-hosts the immuneACCESS table, in-frame sequences only. Its copies lack some clones; in the studies checked, an unresolved V gene accounts for under half of them, and the cause for the rest is not known. Here the sample has about 99,000 clones; more than 90% occur a single time. The ten largest clones add up to about 12% of the sample. The sequencing here drew on peripheral blood, taken on day 0 of AZD1222 vaccination. The receptor source for this set is an adult in good health.

The V and J genes are TRBV3-1 (or the pseudogene TRBV3-2) and TRBJ2-7; perhaps TRBD2 as D (6 bases). This CDR3 comprises 14 residues. Germline CDR1 LGHDT, CDR2 YNNKEL (reference sequence). Between the trimmed V and J ends, which lost 1 base and 6 bases, there was a span of 13 bases. CDR3 amino acids: CASSQVGGAGEQYF. The CDR3 DNA sequence: TGTGCCAGCAGCCAAGTCGGGGGAGCAGGCGAGCAGTACTTC.

V and J are TRBV19 and TRBJ1-5; D may be TRBD1 (5 bases). This CDR3 is 14 amino acids long. Germline-derived CDR1 and CDR2 are LNHDA and SQIVND (reference sequence). Deletions cut 5 bases from V and 4 bases from J, with 12 bases between. CDR3 region: CASSGQGYNQPQHF. Written as DNA, the CDR3 is TGTGCCAGTAGTGGGCAGGGCTATAATCAGCCCCAGCATTTT.

V usage is TRBV5-4 and J usage is TRBJ1-2; D possibly corresponds to TRBD1 (6 bases). The V gene lost 2 bases and the J gene lost 7 bases, with 12 bases spanning the gap. The CDR3 totals 13 residues. Germline lookup yields CDR1 SGHNT and CDR2 YYREEE (reference sequence). The CDR3 sequence: CASSLIGGAGYTF. The CDR3 nucleotides read TGTGCCAGCAGCTTAATTGGGGGCGCTGGCTACACCTTC.

Only one count was recorded for this clone. V is TRBV7-8 and J is TRBJ2-2; D may be TRBD2 (6 bases). The germline V gene encodes CDR1 SGHVS and CDR2 FQNEAQ. The CDR3 consists of 15 residues. V was shortened by 5 bases and J by 3 bases, with 13 bases between the two germline ends. CDR3 in DNA: TGTGCCAGCAGCACTTCCGGGACTTACACCGGGGAGCTGTTTTTT. It is translated as CASSTSGTYTGELFF.

The V call is TRBV18, the J call TRBJ1-2; D is uncertain. Germline CDR1 and CDR2: KGHSH and LQKENI. The CDR3 runs 13 residues. Trimming shortened V by 6 bases and J by 4 bases, and 12 bases separated the two germline ends. In nucleotides, the CDR3 is TGTGCCAGCTCTCCGGACGTGAGCTATGGCTACACCTTC. Translation gives CASSPDVSYGYTF.

The chain is built from TRBV7-9 and TRBJ2-3; no clear D. Germline CDR1 SEHNR, CDR2 FQNEAQ (reference sequence). This CDR3 spans 13 amino acids. V was trimmed by 7 bases and J by 1 base, leaving 9 bases between them. The CDR3 DNA is TGTGCCAGCACCCGGGCTCGCACAGATACGCAGTATTTT. It encodes CASTRARTDTQYF.

CDR3 sequence reads: CASSHQTPGSPLHF. CDR3 sequence (DNA): TGTGCCAGCAGCCACCAAACCCCGGGTTCACCCCTCCACTTT. The chain uses TRBV3-1 (or the pseudogene TRBV3-2) and TRBJ1-6, with D hard to call. Trimming took off 3 bases at V and 9 bases at J, with 12 bases between the two ends. Germline assignment: CDR1 LGHDT and CDR2 YNNKEL (reference sequence). This CDR3 comprises 14 residues.

The chain employs TRBV28 and TRBJ2-7; D is undetermined. Germline lookup yields CDR1 MDHEN and CDR2 SYDVKM. The CDR3 runs to 14 residues. Trimming left V 10 bases short and J 3 bases short, with 19 bases between. The CDR3 reads CATTPYQWGYEQYF. The CDR3 coding sequence is TGTGCCACCACCCCATATCAGTGGGGCTACGAGCAGTACTTC.

This sequence joins TRBV7-2 and TRBJ2-7, with 8 bases fitting TRBD2. Germline V gene data show CDR1 as SGHTA and CDR2 as FQGNSA. Germline trimming cut 3 bases from V and 7 bases from J; bases unmatched to any gene: 8. The CDR3 runs to 14 residues. CDR3 loop: CASSFKREMAEQYF. The CDR3 nucleotides are TGTGCCAGCAGCTTTAAGCGGGAGATGGCGGAGCAGTACTTC.

The chain employs TRBV18 and TRBJ1-3; 8 bases are shared with TRBD1. With 6 bases clipped from V and 4 bases from J, the junction kept 8 bases outside the gene matches. Germline CDR1 reads KGHSH; CDR2 reads LQKENI. The CDR3 runs to 15 residues. In DNA form, the CDR3 reads TGTGCCAGCTCCCCAACTGGGACAGGCGGAAACACCATATATTTT. This sequence encodes CASSPTGTGGNTIYF.

CDR3: CASKHPSLAGELFF. The CDR3 bases are TGTGCCAGCAAACATCCATCCCTCGCCGGGGAGCTGTTTTTT. The chain links TRBV2 to TRBJ2-2; D not certain. This CDR3 comprises 14 residues. Trimming stripped 7 bases from V and 6 bases from J, with 15 bases between. The germline CDR1 and CDR2 sequences are SNHLY and FYNNEI.

The J gene is TRBJ1-1, the V gene TRBV23-1; D might be TRBD1 (5 bases). TRBV23-1 is marked as an open reading frame, function uncertain. The V and J ends lost 0 bases and 0 bases respectively, with 17 bases between them. There are 18 residues in the CDR3. The CDR3 nucleotides are TGCGCCAGCAGTCAATCTGCCCTGGGGGAGAGAATGAACACTGAAGCTTTCTTT. Translation gives CASSQSALGERMNTEAFF.

This chain joins TRBV19 and TRBJ1-5; TRBD1 matches 8 bases. The CDR3 totals 17 residues. CDR1 LNHDA and CDR2 SQIVND come from the germline V gene (reference sequence). The V segment lost 7 bases and the J segment 7 bases; nucleotides outside the gene matches: 18. CDR3 in DNA: TGTGCCAGTAATGGGGCAGGGGGCGCGTTAAGGGTGCAGCCCCAGCATTTT. It translates to CASNGAGGALRVQPQHF.

This chain joins TRBV5-8 and TRBJ1-2; TRBD1 might be the D (6 bases). This CDR3 region has 18 residues. The ends were cut back, 4 bases at V and 2 bases at J, with 24 bases in the middle. The germline V gene encodes CDR1 SGHTS and CDR2 YDEGEE. The CDR3 DNA is TGTGCCAGCAGCCCAAGGGGGGGACGAGACGGGTCGAACTATGGCTACACCTTC. Its translation is CASSPRGGRDGSNYGYTF.

The rearrangement links TRBV27 to TRBJ2-7; TRBD1 is a possible D gene (6 bases). There are 13 residues in the CDR3. The V gene lost 3 bases and the J gene lost 6 bases, with 12 bases spanning the gap. The germline V gene has CDR1 MNHEY and CDR2 SMNVEV (reference sequence). CDR3 loop: CASSFSAGAEQYF. The CDR3 nucleotides read TGTGCCAGCAGTTTTAGTGCAGGGGCCGAGCAGTACTTC.

This clone was detected only once. The rearrangement joins TRBV5-6 to TRBJ1-2; the D gene is possibly TRBD1 (6 bases). CDR1 SGHDT and CDR2 YYEEEE come from the germline V gene. The CDR3 is 14 amino acids. The V and J ends lost 0 bases and 7 bases respectively, with 13 bases between them. CDR3 sequence reads: CASSLVGGAGGYTF. CDR3 DNA: TGTGCCAGCAGCTTGGTCGGGGGGGCTGGTGGCTACACCTTC. Full variable domain (outside the CDR3, taken from reference TRBV5-6 and TRBJ1-2): DAGVTQSPTHLIKTRGQQVTLRCSPKSGHDTVSWYQQALGQGPQFIFQYYEEEERQRGNFPDRFSGHQFPNYSSELNVNALLLGDSALYLCASSLVGGAGGYTFGSGTRLTVV.

V usage is TRBV19 and J usage is TRBJ2-3, with a possible D match to TRBD2 (6 bases). Per the germline V gene, CDR1 is LNHDA and CDR2 is SQIVND (reference sequence). The CDR3 is 14 amino acids. V was clipped by 3 bases and J by 5 bases, with 12 bases between them. CDR3 protein: CASSIGGGLDTQYF. CDR3 DNA sequence: TGTGCCAGTAGTATTGGGGGAGGCTTAGATACGCAGTATTTT.

This chain uses TRBV7-9 with TRBJ1-1, with TRBD1 as a possible D gene (5 bases). V was shortened by 5 bases and J by 4 bases, with 11 bases between the two germline ends. This CDR3 has 13 amino acids. The germline gives CDR1 SEHNR, CDR2 FQNEAQ (reference sequence). CDR3 DNA: TGTGCCAGCAGCGCGATTAGGGGCACTGAAGCTTTCTTT. This codes for CASSAIRGTEAFF.

V usage is TRBV13 and J usage is TRBJ2-3, with unresolved D. CDR3 length equals 14 residues. Deletions cut 1 base from V and 1 base from J, with 6 bases between. The germline gives CDR1 PRHDT, CDR2 FYEKMQ (reference sequence). This chain's CDR3 is CASSLVSGTDTQYF. The CDR3 coding sequence is TGTGCCAGCAGCTTAGTTTCGGGCACAGATACGCAGTATTTT.

This clone showed up just a few times. V and J are TRBV5-1 and TRBJ1-6; 7 bases are shared with TRBD1. The V gene end was trimmed by 0 bases and the J gene end by 7 bases; junction bases not matched to a gene: 1. Looked up from germline, CDR1 is SGHRS and CDR2 is YFSETQ. This CDR3 contains 14 residues. The CDR3 coding sequence is TGCGCCAGCAGCTTGGGGGACAGAAATTCACCCCTCCACTTT. Its protein product is CASSLGDRNSPLHF.

The rearrangement uses TRBV6-5 and TRBJ2-5; no clear D gene. Germline lookup yields CDR1 MNHEY and CDR2 SVGAGI. The CDR3 covers 13 residues. The germline V and J ends were trimmed by 6 bases and 5 bases, with 13 bases remaining between them. The CDR3 sequence: CASSRWGTETQYF. The CDR3 bases are TGTGCCAGCAGCCGCTGGGGTACGGAGACCCAGTACTTC.

V is TRBV6-1 and J is TRBJ1-2, with D tentatively TRBD1 (5 bases). This CDR3 comprises 15 residues. The ends were cut back, 3 bases at V and 8 bases at J, with 19 bases in the middle. Germline CDR1 and CDR2: MNHNS and SASEGT. In nucleotides, the CDR3 is TGTGCCAGCAGTGAGGCAGGGAGGAGCGAAGGGGGCTACACCTTC. Amino acid sequence: CASSEAGRSEGGYTF.

The rearrangement links TRBV27 to TRBJ2-1, with 9 bases lining up with TRBD2. V shed 5 bases, J shed 3 bases, and the junction held 8 bases outside the gene matches. CDR3 length: 16 residues. CDR1 is MNHEY and CDR2 is SMNVEV in the germline V gene (reference sequence). The CDR3, as DNA: TGTGCCAGCAGTCCCATAGCGGGAGAGGGCTACAATGAGCAGTTCTTC. This sequence encodes CASSPIAGEGYNEQFF.